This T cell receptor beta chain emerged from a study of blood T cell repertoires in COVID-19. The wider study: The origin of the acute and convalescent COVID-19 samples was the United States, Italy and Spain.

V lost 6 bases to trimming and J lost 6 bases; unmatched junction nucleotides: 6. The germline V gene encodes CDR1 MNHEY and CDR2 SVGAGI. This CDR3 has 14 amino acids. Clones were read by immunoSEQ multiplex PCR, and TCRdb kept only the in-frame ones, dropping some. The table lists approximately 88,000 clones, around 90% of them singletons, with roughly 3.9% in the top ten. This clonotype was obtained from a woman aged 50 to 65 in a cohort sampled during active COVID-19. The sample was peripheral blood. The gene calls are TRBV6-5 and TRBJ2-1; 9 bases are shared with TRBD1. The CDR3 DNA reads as TGTGCCAGCAGCCGGGACAGGGTATCCAATGAGCAGTTCTTC. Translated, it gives CASSRDRVSNEQFF.